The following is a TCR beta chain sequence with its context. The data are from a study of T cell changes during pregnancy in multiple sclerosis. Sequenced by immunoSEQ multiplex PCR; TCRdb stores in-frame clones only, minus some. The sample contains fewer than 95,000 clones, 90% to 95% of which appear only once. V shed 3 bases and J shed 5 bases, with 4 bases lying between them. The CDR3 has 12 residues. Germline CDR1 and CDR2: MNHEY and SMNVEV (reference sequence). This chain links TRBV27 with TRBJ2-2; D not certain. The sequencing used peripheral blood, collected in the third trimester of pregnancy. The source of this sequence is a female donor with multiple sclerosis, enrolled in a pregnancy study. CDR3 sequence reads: CASSFLTGELFF. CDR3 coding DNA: TGTGCCAGCAGTTTTCTTACCGGGGAGCTGTTTTTT.